This T cell receptor beta chain stems from a study of PD-1 blockade in classical Hodgkin lymphoma (dated by TCRdb to 2018 to 2020). Background for the entire study: Nivolumab dosing was 3 mg/kg intravenously every 2 weeks, continuing until either disease progression or unacceptable toxicity. To define a peripheral blood immune signature of response to PD-1 blockade in classical Hodgkin lymphoma, the study combined TCR beta sequencing with CyTOF.

The sample's time point label, in plain terms: cycle 1 day 1 (C1D1), immediately before nivolumab initiation. All trial patients had relapsed after autologous stem cell transplantation, with cohorts A, B and C differing in prior brentuximab vedotin exposure. The trial cohort was composed of about 58 patients with relapsed/refractory classical Hodgkin lymphoma, for whom complete response, partial response or progressive disease was recorded as best overall response. Single-agent nivolumab was administered to trial patients in the multi-cohort phase II CheckMate 205 trial. Best overall response was determined by an independent review committee according to the 2007 International Working Group response criteria. Trial PBMCs were collected immediately before nivolumab initiation (C1D1) and during therapy at cycle 2 day 1 and cycle 4 day 1. Peripheral blood was collected in 8 mL Vacutainer Cell Preparation Tubes, from which PBMCs were isolated by centrifugation and then cryopreserved.

Genomic DNA was isolated using the Qiagen DNeasy kit from unsorted PBMCs as well as from negatively selected CD4+ and CD8+ fractions. Using primers that anneal to V and J segments, immunoSEQ multiplex PCR amplified the TCR beta CDR3 regions. A synthetic immune receptor repertoire was used to minimize amplification bias, and any residual bias was removed computationally once sequencing was done. The original pipeline was this. Repertoire diversity was quantified as the Shannon entropy index using custom Python scripts. Unsorted, CD4+ and CD8+ repertoires were analyzed separately, except for combined analyses in which CD4+ and CD8+ sequences were merged in silico. Clonal expansion was defined as a frequency increase of at least 2-fold after treatment compared with C1D1, and clones undetected at baseline were assigned a pseudocount of 0.5. Singleton clones were defined as clones with 0 or 1 copy at C1D1, and non-singleton clones were defined as clones with 2 or more copies. Clones expanded in unsorted samples were annotated as CD4+, CD8+ or unknown by matching protein sequences in sorted samples from the same patient. Diversity changes from C1D1 to C4D1 were tested in paired samples using Wilcoxon tests. In TCRdb, the immuneACCESS table is reduced to in-frame sequences with V and J assigned. These tables do not hold every clone; where another copy was compared, an unresolved V gene accounts for under half, and the others remain unexplained. That table supplies the V and J calls and clone size; D and trimming were determined from the DNA. This sample has some 62,000 clones in its table, and approximately 88% of those were observed once. The top ten clones comprise under 15% of the sample.

Relative to germline, V is 2 bases shorter and J is 4 bases shorter, with 11 bases between their ends. The CDR3, from cysteine to phenylalanine, totals 14 residues. The only DNA kept is the CDR3, 42 bases in frame from the first base. As encoded in the germline V gene, CDR1 is MDHEN while CDR2 is SYDVKM. Results and caveats for the whole study, not just this receptor: Only a single clinical trial cohort was studied, and what caused the repertoire differences, possibly disease activity or prior therapy, remained undefined. Newly diagnosed patients were reported to have lower baseline TCR diversity than healthy donors, and relapsed/refractory patients were reported to have lower baseline TCR diversity still. CD4+ but not CD8+ TCR diversity rose significantly by C4D1 (p=0.0027 vs p=0.16), most apparent in complete responders (p=0.02). Patients starting nivolumab less than 1 year after ASCT had lower diversity and were excluded from later analyses to avoid confounding by immune reconstitution. Baseline diversity similar to that of newly diagnosed patients was observed in trial patients achieving complete response, whereas significantly lower diversity was observed in partial responders and progressors.

Note on this clone: Its antigen is not yet known. It has no much larger one-base neighbor in the sample; base qualities were not kept.

The sequencing used peripheral blood mononuclear cells (PBMCs), collected at baseline. The sequence was collected from a human donor with classical Hodgkin lymphoma. The chain is made from TRBV28 and TRBJ1-2; a confident D gene designation cannot be given. The CDR3 amino acid sequence is: CASSLGSDVYGYTF. The DNA sequence is given as TGTGCCAGCAGTTTAGGGTCGGACGTCTATGGCTACACCTTC.